This T cell receptor beta chain was retrieved from a study of blood T cell repertoires in COVID-19 (dated by TCRdb to between 2020 and 2021). About the investigation overall: The collaborator samples originated in the United States, Italy and Spain and spanned the acute and convalescent phases of COVID-19. The prospective study material was composed of cDNA or gDNA derived from T cells, B-cell-depleted T cells, or PBMCs. Subjects who had been exposed to COVID-19, were actively infected with it, or had recovered from it provided the deeply sampled blood TCRbeta repertoires that made up the dataset. The repertoires were released in a freely available public database intended as a resource for research on the immune response to SARS-CoV-2. The samples were drawn from two sources: the first 160 participants of the ongoing ImmuneRACE study, and over 950 subjects contributed by 6 global collaborators. Nearly every sample came with metadata listing a de-identified subject ID, COVID-19 status, age in years and sex. HLA class I and class II types, where available, came from metadata supplied by the sample provider rather than from assay-based typing. General findings and caveats noted by the study authors: How much clinical and demographic metadata was included differed by source and by participant, and the metadata was provided uncurated.

Collaborating institutions collected whole blood in K2EDTA tubes following their own protocols. For TCRbeta analysis, collaborators shipped samples in one of three forms: frozen whole blood, isolated PBMCs, or DNA extracted from either of those sample types. Trimming takes 0 bases from V and 2 bases from J, and the germline ends sit 8 bases apart. Reading from cysteine to phenylalanine, the CDR3 counts 14 amino acids. The kept DNA is CDR3 alone, 42 bases in frame from the first base. The germline V gene sets CDR1 to SGDLS and CDR2 to YYNGEE. Concerning this clone: Its binding antigen is unknown. Per-base quality was not reported, and no clone a single base away is much larger than it.

TCRbeta CDR3 regions were amplified from genomic DNA by means of the immunoSEQ Assay, a bias-controlled multiplex PCR. Per the original workflow: The number of nucleated cells in each sample was estimated by amplification of reference gene primers within the assay. To quantify the absolute abundance of each unique TCRbeta CDR3 rearrangement, sequence reads were collapsed and filtered. For each sample, productive Simpson clonality was calculated as the square root of Simpson's diversity index across productive rearrangements. What TCRdb holds here is the immuneACCESS table cut down to in-frame rearrangements. Part of the clones is not present; checked against another copy, under half of the missing clones reflect an unresolved V gene, and the others are unexplained. V and J calls and clone size come straight from that table; D and trimming were deduced from the DNA. The sample contains around 250,000 clones, approximately 88% of them found a single time. The ten largest make up over 0.55% of the sample.

This chain joins TRBV9 to TRBJ1-2, with the D gene too uncertain to name. The source is a human donor in a cohort sampled during active COVID-19. What was sequenced was peripheral blood. The nucleotide sequence is TGTGCCAGCAGCGTAGGGGAGATCAACTATGGCTACACCTTC. Its amino acids are CASSVGEINYGYTF.